Listed below are T cell receptor beta chains from one sample, sequenced in a study of post-analysis software for immune sequencing data. TCRdb recomputed calls from the PCR reads with MiXCR, one row per CDR3 protein. This sample has over 700,000 distinct CDR3 sequences; 30% occur once, and the top ten carry roughly 0.53%. Sequenced sample: blood. These receptors all stem from a girl aged 5-17 years with multiple sclerosis. Each CDR3 is given with its conserved first and last residue. The order of the fields is V gene, clone size, J gene, CDR3 protein. The listing skips clone size in some rows; elsewhere it reads once, few, many or a size class.

>TRBV29-1|many|TRBJ2-1
CSVASGSSYNEQFF
>TRBV28|NA|TRBJ2-2
CASSLSRTGELFF
>TRBV5-6|few|TRBJ2-1
CASSLLGASEQFF
>TRBV10-3|NA|NA
CAISERGETSYNEQYF
>TRBV5-1|few|TRBJ1-1
CASSSGTGSKNTEAFF
>TRBV2|NA|TRBJ2-7
CASGAGLGTYEQYF
>TRBV18|NA|TRBJ2-1
CASSRALSGADEQFF
>TRBV7-6|NA|TRBJ2-1
CASSLEYRGETQFF
>TRBV12-3/TRBV12-4|many|TRBJ2-1
CASSTALAEYNEQFF
>TRBV3-1|few|TRBJ2-3
CASSSTLAGSTDTQYF
>TRBV5-6|NA|NA
CASSFAGLAGRETQYF
>TRBV12-3/TRBV12-4|NA|TRBJ2-1
CASSFDLEYNEQFF
>TRBV4-3|few|TRBJ2-7
CASSPQNGRAGEQYF
>TRBV6-5|NA|TRBJ2-1
CASSYQGAIYNEQFF
>TRBV9|NA|TRBJ1-1
CASSVGRVTEAFF
>TRBV5-1|NA|TRBJ1-2
CASSLGDSRGLGYTF
>TRBV20-1|NA|TRBJ1-2
CSAQTRGDYGYTF
>TRBV12-3/TRBV12-4|NA|TRBJ1-4
CASSFLGIPTNEKLFF
>TRBV20-1|many|TRBJ2-5
CSARDPLGGETQYF
>TRBV28|NA|TRBJ2-3
CASSTGTGIDTQYF
>TRBV20-1|NA|TRBJ1-5
CSARFAVVGNQPQHF
>TRBV7-9|NA|TRBJ2-1
CATNGGASYDEQFF
>TRBV28|NA|TRBJ2-3
CASRAGGLQRGVVSDTQYF
>TRBV10-3|NA|TRBJ1-1
CAISPSTDRVGTEAFF
>TRBV7-9|few|TRBJ2-3
CASSYDVESSTDTQYF
>TRBV11-2|few|TRBJ2-7
CASSHRRGSASYEQYF
>TRBV4-3|many|TRBJ2-5
CASSQRGGRRETQYF
>TRBV27|NA|TRBJ2-5
CASSRKTQETQYF
>TRBV29-1|few|TRBJ1-1
CSVDQGRNTEAFF
>TRBV9|NA|TRBJ1-2
CASSVGGGGYGYTF
>TRBV2|few|TRBJ2-7
CASSEWKTDSSYEQYF
>TRBV7-2|NA|TRBJ2-5
CASRSTGLPQETQYF
>TRBV7-2|NA|TRBJ2-7
CASSLVGTGEQYF
>TRBV28|NA|TRBJ2-1
CASNQQGGAVLGEQFF
>TRBV3-1|few|TRBJ1-2
CASSQGSGGGGYTF
>TRBV28|NA|TRBJ1-6
CASSQTGEYNSPLHF
>TRBV20-1|once|TRBJ1-4
CSASPGGDEKLFF
>TRBV5-1|NA|TRBJ2-5
CASSTTLEETQYF
>TRBV27|NA|TRBJ2-2
CASSLKSRQPIWELFF
>TRBV5-6|NA|NA
CASSLAWTSGSKETQYF
>TRBV6-4|few|TRBJ2-1
CASSASGINNEQFF
>TRBV25-1|few|TRBJ2-7
CASSDRTTDNYEQYF
>TRBV24-1|few|TRBJ1-2
CATSADRFESYTF
>TRBV27|NA|TRBJ1-2
CASWGWLGYTF
>TRBV24-1|NA|TRBJ2-7
CATSSNGLAGEGEQYF